Listed below are T cell receptor beta chains from one sample, sequenced in a study of blood T cell repertoires in COVID-19. Profiling relied on immunoSEQ multiplex PCR, and the TCRdb table lists in-frame clones only, not all of them. The data show 200,000 to 300,000 clones, approximately 81% seen once. Sequencing was performed on peripheral blood. The receptors derive from a woman of 80 years or more with acute or convalescent COVID-19. Both conserved end residues are part of each CDR3. A D gene is named only where the DNA matches it firmly. Some rows have no size entry. The others give once, few or many, or a class for an expanded clone.

v_call: TRBV19; d_call: .; j_call: TRBJ1-2; clone_size: .; cdr3_nt: TGTGCCAGTACGAGGACAGAGAACTATGGCTACACCTTC; cdr3_aa: CASTRTENYGYTF
v_call: TRBV9; d_call: TRBD2; j_call: TRBJ2-1; clone_size: .; cdr3_nt: TGTGCCAGCAGCGTAGACGGGGGGTCCTACAATGAGCAGTTCTTC; cdr3_aa: CASSVDGGSYNEQFF
v_call: TRBV15; d_call: TRBD2; j_call: TRBJ2-1; clone_size: few; cdr3_nt: TGTGCCACCAGCAGACACCCGCCCCCTAGCGGGATCTACAATGAGCAGTTCTTC; cdr3_aa: CATSRHPPPSGIYNEQFF
v_call: TRBV30; d_call: .; j_call: TRBJ1-6; clone_size: .; cdr3_nt: TGTGCCTGGACCTCTGGGCCCCACGTCCATCTTTCACCCCTCCACTTT; cdr3_aa: CAWTSGPHVHLSPLHF
v_call: TRBV18; d_call: TRBD1; j_call: TRBJ1-5; clone_size: .; cdr3_nt: TGTGCCAGCTCACCTAGACAGGGGGCCGGCGATCAGCCCCAGCATTTT; cdr3_aa: CASSPRQGAGDQPQHF
v_call: TRBV16; d_call: .; j_call: TRBJ2-5; clone_size: few; cdr3_nt: TGTGCCAGCAGCCAAGGCAGGGGAGAGACCCAGTACTTC; cdr3_aa: CASSQGRGETQYF
v_call: TRBV2; d_call: .; j_call: TRBJ2-7; clone_size: .; cdr3_nt: TGTGCCAGCAGCCGCCTCAACTTGGGGCAGTCTCTTAGGGAGCAGTACTTC; cdr3_aa: CASSRLNLGQSLREQYF
v_call: TRBV5-8; d_call: .; j_call: TRBJ2-3; clone_size: few; cdr3_nt: TGTGCCAGCAGCCCCACCCTAAGTTCTAGCACAGATACGCAGTATTTT; cdr3_aa: CASSPTLSSSTDTQYF
v_call: TRBV7-6; d_call: TRBD2; j_call: TRBJ2-5; clone_size: .; cdr3_nt: TGTGCCAGCAGCCTATGGACTAGCGGGGGGCAAGAGACCCAGTACTTC; cdr3_aa: CASSLWTSGGQETQYF
v_call: TRBV27; d_call: .; j_call: TRBJ1-5; clone_size: .; cdr3_nt: TGTGCCAGCAGTCTGCGGGGGGGCGTCAATCAGCCCCAGCATTTT; cdr3_aa: CASSLRGGVNQPQHF
v_call: TRBV10-1; d_call: .; j_call: TRBJ2-7; clone_size: .; cdr3_nt: TGCGCCAGCAGTGGGACAGAGTACTCCTACGAGCAGTACTTC; cdr3_aa: CASSGTEYSYEQYF
v_call: TRBV28; d_call: TRBD1; j_call: TRBJ2-5; clone_size: .; cdr3_nt: TGTGCCAGCAGTTTATGGTTCGGGACAGGGGGCGACGAAAGTGAAGAGACCCAGTACTTC; cdr3_aa: CASSLWFGTGGDESEETQYF
v_call: TRBV7-6; d_call: .; j_call: TRBJ1-4; clone_size: .; cdr3_nt: TGTGCCAGCAGCCGCGGTAGTTCCCCGGGGGAAAAACTGTTTTTT; cdr3_aa: CASSRGSSPGEKLFF
v_call: TRBV5-1; d_call: TRBD1; j_call: TRBJ1-3; clone_size: .; cdr3_nt: TGCGCCAGCAGCTTGGGACAGGGATTGGGAAACACCATATATTTT; cdr3_aa: CASSLGQGLGNTIYF
v_call: TRBV5-1; d_call: TRBD1; j_call: TRBJ1-1; clone_size: .; cdr3_nt: TGCGCCAGCAGCTTCGGACAGGATCTGAACACTGAAGCTTTCTTT; cdr3_aa: CASSFGQDLNTEAFF
v_call: TRBV6-5; d_call: .; j_call: TRBJ1-2; clone_size: .; cdr3_nt: TGTGCCAGCAGCCGCGGGGGGACGGATTATGGCTACACCTTC; cdr3_aa: CASSRGGTDYGYTF
v_call: TRBV5-8; d_call: .; j_call: TRBJ2-5; clone_size: .; cdr3_nt: TGTGCCAGCAGCGAAGGGACAAGCTATCAAGAGACCCAGTACTTC; cdr3_aa: CASSEGTSYQETQYF
v_call: TRBV10-3; d_call: TRBD2; j_call: TRBJ2-1; clone_size: .; cdr3_nt: TGTGCCACCGCCCCCCCTACTAGCGGGAGTTCCTACAATGAGCAGTTCTTC; cdr3_aa: CATAPPTSGSSYNEQFF
v_call: TRBV18; d_call: .; j_call: TRBJ2-3; clone_size: .; cdr3_nt: TGTGCCAGCTCACCCCTTCCCCTCACAGATACGCAGTATTTT; cdr3_aa: CASSPLPLTDTQYF
v_call: TRBV27; d_call: .; j_call: TRBJ1-2; clone_size: .; cdr3_nt: TGTGCCAGCAGTTTATTCGGGGGTCGGGGGTATGGCTACACCTTC; cdr3_aa: CASSLFGGRGYGYTF